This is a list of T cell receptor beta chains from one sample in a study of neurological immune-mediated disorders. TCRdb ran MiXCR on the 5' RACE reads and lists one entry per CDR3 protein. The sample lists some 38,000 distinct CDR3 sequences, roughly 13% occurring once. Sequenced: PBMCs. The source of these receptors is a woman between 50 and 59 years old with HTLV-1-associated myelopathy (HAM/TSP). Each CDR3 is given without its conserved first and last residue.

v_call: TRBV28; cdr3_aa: ASSPMVNQPQH
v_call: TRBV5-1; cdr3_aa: ASSFGRSGVGGETQY
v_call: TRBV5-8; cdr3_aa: ASSLRGATHGY
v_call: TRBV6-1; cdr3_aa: ASSENPAYEQY
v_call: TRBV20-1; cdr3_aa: SAKNAGTSGEQY
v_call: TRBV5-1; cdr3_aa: ASSLPGAPYEQY
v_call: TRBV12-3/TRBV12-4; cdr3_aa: ASSLAGTHTRGYNEQF
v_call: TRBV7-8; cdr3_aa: ASSPRTVSFNYGYT
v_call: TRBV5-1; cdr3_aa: ASSLGQRVEKF
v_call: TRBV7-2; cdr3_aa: ASSLYTRPYEQY
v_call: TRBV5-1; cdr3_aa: ASSPGNVGGAYSETQY
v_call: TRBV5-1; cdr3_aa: ASSLGLGGKSYEQY
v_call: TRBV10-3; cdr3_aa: AISALSGYT
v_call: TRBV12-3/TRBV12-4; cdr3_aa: ASSPGRTSTDTQY